The clone carrying this T cell receptor (beta chain) was detected a few times. Its matching antigen is unknown. TCRdb redid the calling of the reads with MiXCR, one entry per CDR3 protein. The sample consists of 90,000 to 120,000 distinct CDR3 sequences, 20% to 30% of them appearing once. The data belong to a study of T cell repertoires in cytomegalovirus infection. The study's findings and limits: Summed frequency of shared TCR beta families picked out CMV carriers who also had the relevant HLA.

The V end lost 5 bases, the J end lost 5 bases, and 6 bases lay between the germline ends. This CDR3 contains 12 residues. The germline CDR1 and CDR2 sequences are SEHNR and FQNEAQ (reference sequence). The sequenced sample consisted of CD8+ T cells from PBMCs. The source of this sequence is a human donor in good health (CMV status not recorded). Some clones in this sample may be carry-over from other donors' samples. The J gene is TRBJ1-4, the V gene TRBV7-9; D gene uncertain. The CDR3 loop reads CASSKPNEKLFF. CDR3 coding DNA: TGTGCCAGCAGCAAACCGAATGAAAAACTGTTTTTT. The full variable domain, completed using reference TRBV7-9 and TRBJ1-4, is DTGVSQNPRHKITKRGQNVTFRCDPISEHNRLYWYRQTLGQGPEFLTYFQNEAQLEKSRLLSDRFSAERPKGSFSTLEIQRTEQGDSAMYLCASSKPNEKLFFGSGTQLSVL.